The 32 T cell receptor beta chains below all came from one sample that was sequenced in a study of cytomegalovirus exposure and HLA in healthy donors. PCR involved 60 Vbeta and 13 Jbeta primers. Using immunoSEQ multiplex PCR, the repertoire was profiled, and TCRdb retains in-frame clones only, with some absent. The repertoire holds some 150,000 clones, 75% to 90% seen once, with 8.1% in the top ten. The sample comprised PBMCs. The receptors shown here come from a woman aged 50 to 60 in good health and CMV-seropositive.

There are a few counts of this clone. CDR3 protein: CASSVREVNTEAFF. In DNA form, the CDR3 reads TGTGCCAGCAGCGTCCGGGAGGTAAACACTGAAGCTTTCTTT. The genes are TRBV7-9 and TRBJ1-1; D not certain. CDR1 is SEHNR and CDR2 is FQNEAQ in the germline V gene (reference sequence). V was pared by 5 bases and J by 2 bases, with 12 bases between. The CDR3 is 14 amino acids.

This chain joins TRBV6-5 and TRBJ2-5; a possible D gene is TRBD1 (6 bases). TRBJ2-7 explains the end of the DNA better; the J call may be wrong. This CDR3 comprises 15 residues. Germline loops: CDR1 MNHEY, CDR2 SVGAGI. The DNA of the CDR3 is TGTGCCAGCAGATACATCACAGGGTACGGCGACGAGCAGTACTTC. Amino acids: CASRYITGYGDEQYF.

The gene calls are TRBV7-2 and TRBJ2-7; TRBD2 matches at 7 bases. The V segment lost 4 bases and the J segment 4 bases; nucleotides outside the gene matches: 13. Germline V gives CDR1 SGHTA, CDR2 FQGNSA. The CDR3 spans 16 residues. The CDR3 is CASSYRDGLVGYEQYF. DNA for the CDR3: TGTGCCAGCAGCTACCGGGACGGACTAGTCGGTTACGAGCAGTACTTC. The full variable domain, completed using reference TRBV7-2 and TRBJ2-7, is GAGVSQSPSNKVTEKGKDVELRCDPISGHTALYWYRQSLGQGLEFLIYFQGNSAPDKSGLPSDRFSAERTGGSVSTLTIQRTQQEDSAVYLCASSYRDGLVGYEQYFGPGTRLTVT.

This clone was picked up one time. The chain joins TRBV5-8 to TRBJ1-2, with a possible D match to TRBD1 (5 bases). Germline CDR1 and CDR2: SGHTS and YDEGEE. The V and J ends lost 3 bases and 4 bases respectively, with 10 bases between them. The CDR3 spans 13 residues. The CDR3, as DNA: TGTGCCAGCAGCTCTGGAGGGACCTATGGCTACACCTTC. As protein: CASSSGGTYGYTF.

This chain uses TRBV6-5 with TRBJ1-5; TRBD1 is a possible D gene (5 bases). From germline, CDR1 is MNHEY and CDR2 SVGAGI. The CDR3 spans 16 residues. V was pared by 0 bases and J by 4 bases, with 13 bases between. The CDR3, as DNA: TGTGCCAGCAGTTACTCGACACCAGGGAGGAATCAGCCCCAGCATTTT. It specifies CASSYSTPGRNQPQHF.

V gene TRBV5-8 combines with J gene TRBJ2-2, with 7 bases lining up with TRBD1. V shed 0 bases, J shed 1 base, and the junction held 6 bases outside the gene matches. Per the germline V gene, CDR1 is SGHTS and CDR2 is YDEGEE. The CDR3 has 17 amino acids. CDR3 region: CASSLAKGALNTGELFF. The CDR3 nucleotides are TGTGCCAGCAGCTTGGCCAAGGGGGCGTTGAACACCGGGGAGCTGTTTTTT.

This rearrangement joins TRBV27 to TRBJ1-1, with 10 bases that match TRBD1. J was trimmed by 3 bases and V by 3 bases; bases with no gene match: 7. Germline V CDR1 and CDR2: MNHEY, SMNVEV (reference sequence). This CDR3 contains 16 residues. This CDR3 is CASSFDRGRIDTEAFF. The CDR3 DNA follows: TGTGCCAGCAGTTTCGACAGGGGGCGCATTGACACTGAAGCTTTCTTT.

Turning to this clone: Mismatch with germline at one junction end may stem from a read error. The chain joins TRBV7-7 to TRBJ2-5, with D possibly TRBD1 on 6 matching bases. The CDR3 covers 14 residues. Germline loops: CDR1 SSHAT, CDR2 FNYEAQ (reference sequence). CDR3 amino acids: CASSSTGIGETQYF. The CDR3 DNA reads as TGTGCTAGCAGCTCCACAGGGATCGGCGAGACCCAGTACTTC.

The chain combines TRBV7-3 with TRBJ2-1; 9 positions match TRBD2. With 4 bases clipped from V and 6 bases from J, the junction kept 7 bases outside the gene matches. This CDR3 comprises 15 residues. Germline V gene sequence: CDR1 SGHTA, CDR2 FQGTGA. CDR3 nucleotides: TGTGCCAGCAGCTATTTAGCGGGGGAGGGCAATGAGCAGTTCTTC. Residues: CASSYLAGEGNEQFF.

The gene calls are TRBV16 and TRBJ1-1, with a weak D call TRBD1 (6 bases). V was trimmed by 0 bases and J by 0 bases, leaving 11 bases between them. From germline, CDR1 is KGHSY and CDR2 FQNENV. This CDR3 is built from 16 residues. The CDR3 here is CASSQSPGAMNTEAFF. The CDR3 coding sequence is TGTGCCAGCAGCCAATCCCCAGGGGCCATGAACACTGAAGCTTTCTTT.

This clone was recorded a few times. The rearrangement links TRBV5-1 to TRBJ1-1; the D gene is possibly TRBD1 (5 bases). The CDR3 is 14 amino acids. V was cut by 0 bases and J by 6 bases, with 12 bases left in between. Germline loops: CDR1 SGHRS, CDR2 YFSETQ. Written as DNA, the CDR3 is TGCGCCAGCAGCTTGGATGGGGGGAGGTCTGAAGCTTTCTTT. This codes for CASSLDGGRSEAFF.

The chain joins TRBV11-2 to TRBJ2-5; weak D call: TRBD2 (5 bases). The CDR3 has 15 amino acids. V was cut by 0 bases and J by 7 bases, with 15 bases left in between. Germline V gene lookup returns CDR1 SGHAT and CDR2 FQNNGV. In nucleotides, the CDR3 is TGTGCCAGCAGCTTAGATGGCTCGAAAGCGGTGACCCAGTACTTC. This encodes CASSLDGSKAVTQYF. The variable domain in full, completed from reference TRBV11-2 and TRBJ2-5, reads EAGVAQSPRYKIIEKRQSVAFWCNPISGHATLYWYQQILGQGPKLLIQFQNNGVVDDSQLPKDRFSAERLKGVDSTLKIQPAKLEDSAVYLCASSLDGSKAVTQYFGPGTRLLVL.

The chain joins TRBV7-9 to TRBJ2-1, with 7 bases that match TRBD1. The trim removed 4 bases at V and 4 bases at J, leaving 13 bases unmatched. The germline V gene encodes CDR1 SEHNR and CDR2 FQNEAQ (reference sequence). The CDR3 runs 17 residues. In DNA form, the CDR3 reads TGTGCCAGCAGCTCTAGCTACTCCGGGACAGATTACAATGAGCAGTTCTTC. The encoded protein is CASSSSYSGTDYNEQFF.

The V call is TRBV5-5, the J call TRBJ2-2, with D possibly being TRBD1 (5 bases). The CDR3 is 15 residues long. V lost 1 base and J lost 7, with 14 bases in between. The germline gives CDR1 SGHKS, CDR2 YYEKEE (reference sequence). CDR3 residues: CASSLLSGHGGELFF. CDR3 nucleotide sequence: TGTGCCAGCAGCTTGTTGTCAGGGCATGGCGGGGAGCTGTTTTTT.

V gene TRBV28 combines with J gene TRBJ1-6; D perhaps matches TRBD1 (5 bases). CDR1 is MDHEN and CDR2 is SYDVKM in the germline V gene. This CDR3 contains 15 residues. Trimming pared 3 bases from V and 6 bases from J, leaving 12 bases between. In nucleotides, the CDR3 is TGTGCCAGCAGTTTTCGGGGGAAGGGTAATTCACCCCTCCACTTT. Protein sequence: CASSFRGKGNSPLHF. The full variable domain, completed using reference TRBV28 and TRBJ1-6, is DVKVTQSSRYLVKRTGEKVFLECVQDMDHENMFWYRQDPGLGLRLIYFSYDVKMKEKGDIPEGYSVSREKKERFSLILESASTNQTSMYLCASSFRGKGNSPLHFGNGTRLTVT.

The chain joins TRBV18 to TRBJ1-2; 7 positions agree with TRBD1. The CDR3 is 14 amino acids. Germline V CDR1 and CDR2: KGHSH, LQKENI. Losses at the gene ends were 6 bases for V and 8 bases for J; bases not matched to a gene: 12. CDR3 nucleotides: TGTGCCAGCTCCCCGGGACAGAAAAGGTACGGCTACACCTTC. This sequence encodes CASSPGQKRYGYTF. The whole variable domain, filled in from reference TRBV18 and TRBJ1-2, reads NAGVMQNPRHLVRRRGQEARLRCSPMKGHSHVYWYRQLPEEGLKFMVYLQKENIIDESGMPKERFSAEFPKEGPSILRIQQVVRGDSAAYFCASSPGQKRYGYTFGSGTRLTVV.

This rearrangement joins TRBV5-1 to TRBJ2-5, with no clear D. The J call may be faulty, since TRBJ2-7 better matches the DNA end. The germline gives CDR1 SGHRS, CDR2 YFSETQ. The CDR3 has 13 amino acids. The DNA of the CDR3 is TGCGCCAGCAGCTTGTATCGTGACTACGAGCAGTACTTC. This gives the protein CASSLYRDYEQYF.

The chain carries TRBV7-2 and TRBJ2-7; 13 bases fit TRBD2. CDR1 and CDR2 (germline): SGHTA, FQGNSA. CDR3 length equals 14 residues. Trimming removed 6 bases from V and 7 bases from J; junction bases left unmatched: 6. The CDR3 loop reads CASRQGLAGAEQYF. Written as DNA, the CDR3 is TGTGCCAGCAGACAAGGACTAGCGGGGGCTGAGCAGTACTTC.

The J gene is TRBJ2-2, the V gene TRBV18; D might be TRBD1 (5 bases). CDR3 size: 15 residues. The germline V and J ends were trimmed by 2 bases and 5 bases, with 12 bases remaining between them. In germline, CDR1 is KGHSH, CDR2 LQKENI. In DNA form, the CDR3 reads TGTGCCAGCTCACCAACAGACAGCCGAACCGGGGAGCTGTTTTTT. Amino acid sequence: CASSPTDSRTGELFF.

The chain recombines TRBV2 with TRBJ1-2; D is undetermined. Germline V gene data show CDR1 as SNHLY and CDR2 as FYNNEI. Trimming stripped 6 bases from V and 7 bases from J, with 9 bases between. The CDR3 contains 11 residues. The CDR3 here is CASSAGGGYTF. The CDR3 nucleotides read TGTGCCAGCAGCGCGGGAGGTGGCTACACCTTC. Combining the CDR3 with reference TRBV2 and TRBJ1-2 gives the whole variable domain EPEVTQTPSHQVTQMGQEVILRCVPISNHLYFYWYRQILGQKVEFLVSFYNNEISEKSEIFDDQFSVERPDGSNFTLKIRSTKLEDSAMYFCASSAGGGYTFGSGTRLTVV.

The V gene is TRBV7-8, the J gene TRBJ2-5; 7 positions agree with TRBD2. The CDR3 is made up of 15 amino acids. Germline V gives CDR1 SGHVS, CDR2 FQNEAQ. V shed 5 bases and J 3 bases; nucleotides not matched to a gene: 9. Written as DNA, the CDR3 is TGTGCCAGCAGCCTGACGGAGCGGGAAGAAGAGACCCAGTACTTC. Translated, it gives CASSLTEREEETQYF.

The CDR3 DNA sequence: TGTGCCAGCAGCCGGACAGGGTCGGGAAGCAATCAGCCCCAGCATTTT. Protein sequence: CASSRTGSGSNQPQHF. The V gene is TRBV5-8, the J gene TRBJ1-5, with 8 bases identical to TRBD1. Germline CDR1 SGHTS, CDR2 YDEGEE. CDR3 length: 16 amino acids. The ends lost 4 bases at V and 1 base at J; junction bases unmatched: 7.

The chain carries TRBV9 and TRBJ2-5; the match to TRBD2 covers 16 bases. Looked up from germline, CDR1 is SGDLS and CDR2 is YYNGEE. Germline trimming cut 3 bases from V and 3 bases from J; bases unmatched to any gene: 5. This CDR3 contains 17 residues. The DNA of the CDR3 is TGTGCCAGCAGCGAGGGGACTAGCGGGGGGGCAGAAGAGACCCAGTACTTC. Translation gives CASSEGTSGGAEETQYF.

The rearrangement links TRBV5-1 to TRBJ2-2; TRBD2 matches 10 bases. The CDR3 contains 17 residues. CDR1 is SGHRS and CDR2 is YFSETQ in the germline V gene. Germline trimming cut 2 bases from V and 2 bases from J; bases unmatched to any gene: 6. The CDR3 spells CASSFVSGGSNTGELFF. CDR3 DNA: TGCGCCAGCAGCTTCGTTAGCGGGGGGTCAAACACCGGGGAGCTGTTTTTT.

This rearrangement joins TRBV5-1 to TRBJ2-5, with D perhaps TRBD2 (5 bases). There are 13 residues in the CDR3. Trimming left V 1 base short and J 5 bases short, with 9 bases between. Germline loops: CDR1 SGHRS, CDR2 YFSETQ. This CDR3 is CASSLLAMETQYF. The CDR3 DNA is TGCGCCAGCAGCTTGTTAGCGATGGAGACCCAGTACTTC.

The genes are TRBV11-2 and TRBJ1-2; no firm D call. CDR3 length equals 16 residues. Germline-derived CDR1 and CDR2 are SGHAT and FQNNGV. V was trimmed by 0 bases and J by 4 bases, leaving 15 bases between them. CDR3 sequence: CASSLDLAGGLYGYTF. CDR3 nucleotide sequence: TGTGCCAGCAGCTTAGACCTAGCTGGCGGACTCTATGGCTACACCTTC.

The CDR3 nucleotides are TGTGCCAGTAGTAACAGGGGAGCAGGCGAGCAGTACTTC. This sequence encodes CASSNRGAGEQYF. V usage is TRBV19 and J usage is TRBJ2-7, with 7 bases identical to TRBD1. Germline V gene lookup returns CDR1 LNHDA and CDR2 SQIVND (reference sequence). The length of the CDR3 is 13 residues. Germline trimming cut 4 bases from V and 6 bases from J; bases unmatched to any gene: 6.

The gene calls are TRBV7-3 and TRBJ1-1; TRBD1 aligns across 10 bases. CDR1 is SGHTA, CDR2 FQGTGA, per germline. V dropped 5 bases and J dropped 4; count of bases not matched to a gene: 7. This CDR3 spans 15 amino acids. The CDR3 DNA is TGTGCCAGCAGCGAGCAGGGACAGGGGACCACTGAAGCTTTCTTT. It yields the protein CASSEQGQGTTEAFF.

The CDR3, as DNA: TGTGCCAGCAGTAGAACGGCCGGGATGAACACTGAAGCTTTCTTT. It encodes CASSRTAGMNTEAFF. The chain links TRBV28 to TRBJ1-1; D unclear. CDR3 size: 15 residues. Per the germline V gene, CDR1 is MDHEN and CDR2 is SYDVKM. V was trimmed by 5 bases and J by 0 bases, leaving 13 bases between them.

This sequence joins TRBV2 and TRBJ2-7; D remains ambiguous. V lost 8 bases, J lost 3 bases, and 5 bases lay in between. The germline gives CDR1 SNHLY, CDR2 FYNNEI. There are 10 residues in the CDR3. In DNA, the CDR3 is TGTGCCAGCTCAGACTACGAGCAGTACTTC. Its protein product is CASSDYEQYF.

The V and J genes are TRBV5-1 and TRBJ2-3; 7 positions match TRBD2. Per the germline V gene, CDR1 is SGHRS and CDR2 is YFSETQ. CDR3 length equals 15 residues. V lost 3 bases and J lost 5; bases outside the gene matches: 9. The CDR3 here is CASSSQDGGVDTQYF. As DNA, the CDR3 is TGCGCCAGCAGCTCGCAGGATGGGGGGGTAGATACGCAGTATTTT. The whole variable domain, remainder taken from reference TRBV5-1 and TRBJ2-3, is KAGVTQTPRYLIKTRGQQVTLSCSPISGHRSVSWYQQTPGQGLQFLFEYFSETQRNKGNFPGRFSGRQFSNSRSEMNVSTLELGDSALYLCASSSQDGGVDTQYFGPGTRLTVL.

This chain uses TRBV28 with TRBJ1-5; D uncertain. CDR1 and CDR2 (germline): MDHEN, SYDVKM. V dropped 1 base and J dropped 0 bases, with 10 bases sitting between them. This CDR3 spans 16 amino acids. The CDR3 DNA sequence: TGTGCCAGCAGTTTATTGGCCGGGAGTAGCAATCAGCCCCAGCATTTT. It is translated as CASSLLAGSSNQPQHF.